Described below is a single TCR beta chain sequence and its context. There are many counts of this clonotype. Its antigen remains undetermined. Base qualities are missing; no much larger clone stands one base away. Stable Graves' hyperthyroidism was defined as no progression to ophthalmopathy during 18 months of follow-up. Hyperthyroidism patients were aged 18 to 65 years and newly diagnosed, with disease duration of less than 2 months. Exclusion was applied to patients with uncontrolled infections, other autoimmune diseases, pregnancy or lactation. Clinical symptoms, serum thyroxine and TRAb, thyroid ultrasound, and orbital computed tomography formed the basis for the diagnoses. PBMCs were isolated from about 10 ml of fresh peripheral blood by Ficoll-Paque density gradient centrifugation. Total RNA was extracted with Trizol reagent, and quality was checked on an Agilent 2100 Bioanalyzer. Spanning cysteine to phenylalanine, the CDR3 consists of 13 amino acids. The kept DNA is CDR3 alone, 39 bases in frame from the first base. V is shortened by 5 bases, J by 4 bases, and the region joining them spans 11 bases. The germline V gene supplies CDR1 SGHTA and CDR2 FQGNSA.

The data belong to a study of T cells in Graves' hyperthyroidism and ophthalmopathy (dated by TCRdb to about 2019). Describing the broader study: Peripheral blood samples were taken at the time of initial diagnosis, prior to any treatment. To identify TCR V-J signatures that set the groups apart, the researchers used a discovery cohort of 100 patients, made up of 40 to 45 with Graves' ophthalmopathy and 55 to 65 with stable Graves' hyperthyroidism. Prospective prediction of ophthalmopathy was tested in an independent validation cohort consisting of 18 hyperthyroidism patients and 15 or so patients who later progressed to ophthalmopathy. The roughly 100 discovery patients were randomly split 7:3 into training and test sets. The study also compared thyroid tissue and blood T-cell repertoires from roughly six Graves' hyperthyroidism patients. After sampling, hyperthyroidism patients received methimazole starting at 30 mg daily, and ophthalmopathy patients received high-dose intravenous methylprednisolone. The paper reports TCR Vbeta CDR3 sequencing of roughly 140 peripheral blood samples: around 41 ophthalmopathy, about 75 hyperthyroidism and around 17 progressor patients. Paper-wide results and their limitations: No statistical method was used to fix the sample size in advance, and group allocation was not hidden from the investigators. In validation, the model predicted progression to ophthalmopathy a median of around six months before onset, with roughly 68% sensitivity and roughly 77% specificity. Most expanded thyroid clonotypes (frequency above 0.001) were also detected in blood, a finding suggesting that blood repertoires may reflect thyroid immune responses. Ophthalmopathy was separated from stable hyperthyroidism by a 13 V-J signature model, with approximately 90% sensitivity and about 81% specificity obtained in cross-validation and 80%/75% obtained in testing.

The TCR beta CDR3 regions were amplified from the RNA transcripts. For the first round of RT-PCR on the TCR CDR3, the HTBI primer set was used together with the Qiagen OneStep RT-PCR kit. A second multiplex PCR round built the libraries, followed by size selection and purification. The libraries were sequenced on an Illumina HiSeq2000 using paired-end 100 bp reads. As for the authors' bioinformatics: SOAPnuke was used to process the raw data, throwing out any read that contained adapters or uncalled bases, had a mean Phred below 15, or lacked an exact constant-primer or identifier match. High-quality paired reads were merged with COPE v1.2.5, and unique nucleotide sequences were defined as clonotypes. MiTCR v1.1 was used to align the clonotypes against IMGT TRBV, TRBD and TRBJ reference segments. The analysis was restricted to V-J combinations with a frequency above 0.0001, which together covered just over 99% of the repertoires. The TCS score was defined as the ratio of F50 (clonal expansion) to E x V (chaos), calculated using BLOSUM62-based TCRdist between CDR3 peptides within each V-J. Welch's t-statistics and random forest reduced 514 V-J features to about 12, which were used in a naive Bayes classifier (R e1071). TCRdb reran the public reads through fastp at Q25 and MiXCR, keeping productive beta chains. Records with the same CDR3 protein are collapsed into one entry carrying the most frequent genes and DNA. Clone size and V and J calls follow TCRdb, not the original study. The sample table lists a few hundred thousand distinct CDR3 sequences, 20% of them with a count of one. The ten most abundant clones make up more than 25% of the sample.

The sequence joins TRBV7-2 to TRBJ1-1, with the D gene too uncertain to name. The material sequenced was blood. This clonotype originated in a man between 18 and 29 years old with Graves' hyperthyroidism. CDR3 protein: CASSPRSITEAFF. The nucleotide sequence is given as TGTGCCAGCAGCCCCCGTTCAATCACTGAAGCTTTCTTT.